These 17 T cell receptor beta chains were all obtained from the same sample, sequenced in a study of beta chain features in type 1 diabetes. Broader study findings: In all four CD4+ subsets, TCRB CDR3 length was significantly, moderately reduced in type 1 diabetes.

These receptors lack a known antigen. Expressed TCRB transcripts were sequenced after all isolated RNA was converted to cDNA. TCRdb's copy holds only in-frame clones and misses some; the assay was immunoSEQ multiplex PCR. The sample lists roughly 330,000 clones, roughly 13% seen once, with approximately 0.016% in the top ten. Sequenced input: naive CD4+ T cells from blood. The receptors here all came from a woman between 18 and 29 years old with type 1 diabetes.

This clone was picked up a small number of times. The chain links TRBV19 to TRBJ1-2, with 9 bases identical to TRBD1. CDR3 length equals 15 residues. Germline values: CDR1 LNHDA, CDR2 SQIVND (reference sequence). The J segment lost 2 bases and the V segment lost 7 bases, leaving 8 bases of the junction unmatched. The CDR3: CASTDPTGGNYGYTF. CDR3 bases: TGTGCCAGTACCGATCCCACAGGGGGCAACTATGGCTACACCTTC.

The rearrangement links TRBV7-2 to TRBJ2-1; 10 bases match TRBD2. Unmatched junction bases numbered 7, after V lost 2 bases and J lost 6 bases. Germline values: CDR1 SGHTA, CDR2 FQGNSA. The CDR3 loop spans 16 amino acids. The CDR3 spells CASSLSFLAGANEQFF. The CDR3 nucleotides read TGTGCCAGCAGCTTATCGTTCCTAGCGGGAGCCAATGAGCAGTTCTTC.

This clone was observed a few times. The chain couples TRBV19 to TRBJ1-2; 8 bases align to TRBD1. Germline CDR1 LNHDA, CDR2 SQIVND (reference sequence). The CDR3 is made up of 14 amino acids. V lost 8 bases to trimming and J lost 6 bases; unmatched junction nucleotides: 11. The CDR3 DNA reads as TGTGCCAGTCACAAGCCAGACAGGGGACATGGCTACACCTTC. This sequence encodes CASHKPDRGHGYTF. Together with reference TRBV19 and TRBJ1-2, the CDR3 gives the full variable domain: DGGITQSPKYLFRKEGQNVTLSCEQNLNHDAMYWYRQDPGQGLRLIYYSQIVNDFQKGDIAEGYSVSREKKESFPLTVTSAQKNPTAFYLCASHKPDRGHGYTFGSGTRLTVV.

This clone was detected only a few times. V is TRBV11-2 and J is TRBJ2-1, with 9 bases lining up with TRBD2. V lost 5 bases, J lost 3 bases, and 14 bases stayed unmatched. The CDR3 is made up of 18 amino acids. CDR1 SGHAT and CDR2 FQNNGV come from the germline V gene. The CDR3 nucleotides read TGTGCCAGCAGCCTCCGGTTTAGCGGGAGTGCGGGCTACAATGAGCAGTTCTTC. Translating gives CASSLRFSGSAGYNEQFF.

V usage is TRBV7-2 and J usage is TRBJ2-5; tentative D call: TRBD2 (5 bases). Germline loops: CDR1 SGHTA, CDR2 FQGNSA. The CDR3 runs 13 residues. V lost 4 bases to trimming and J lost 2 bases, with 8 bases between them. CDR3 sequence reads: CASSYGVQETQYF. The DNA of the CDR3 is TGTGCCAGCAGCTACGGGGTACAAGAGACCCAGTACTTC. Based on the CDR3 plus reference TRBV7-2 and TRBJ2-5, the full variable domain is GAGVSQSPSNKVTEKGKDVELRCDPISGHTALYWYRQSLGQGLEFLIYFQGNSAPDKSGLPSDRFSAERTGGSVSTLTIQRTQQEDSAVYLCASSYGVQETQYFGPGTRLLVL.

This clone was seen a handful of times. The V and J genes are TRBV2 and TRBJ2-1; possibly TRBD1 for D (6 bases). The CDR3 contains 14 residues. Germline V gene sequence: CDR1 SNHLY, CDR2 FYNNEI. Trimming pared 4 bases from V and 4 bases from J, leaving 11 bases between. Here the CDR3 reads CASSADSRYNEQFF. DNA of the CDR3: TGTGCCAGCAGTGCGGACAGTAGGTACAATGAGCAGTTCTTC.

This clone was found a few times. This chain joins TRBV27 and TRBJ2-2, with TRBD1 matching over 9 bases. CDR3 length: 15 residues. V dropped 6 bases and J dropped 3; count of bases not matched to a gene: 5. Germline V gene data show CDR1 as MNHEY and CDR2 as SMNVEV (reference sequence). The CDR3 reads CASSQDRGDTGELFF. The DNA for the CDR3 is TGTGCCAGCAGCCAAGACAGGGGGGACACCGGGGAGCTGTTTTTT.

The chain uses TRBV29-1 and TRBJ2-2; D is ambiguous. This CDR3 is built from 12 residues. V was pared by 5 bases and J by 4 bases, with 8 bases between. CDR1 SQVTM and CDR2 ANQGSEA come from the germline V gene. CDR3 loop: CSVSRFTGELFF. The CDR3 DNA sequence: TGCAGCGTTTCTCGTTTCACCGGGGAGCTGTTTTTT.

The V gene is TRBV4-1, the J gene TRBJ2-1, with 10 bases lining up with TRBD2. Germline trimming cut 2 bases from V and 2 bases from J; bases unmatched to any gene: 6. Per the germline V gene, CDR1 is MGHRA and CDR2 is YSYEKL. The CDR3 has 17 residues. This CDR3 is CASSQPTSGVAYNEQFF. The CDR3 nucleotides read TGCGCCAGCAGCCAACCTACTAGCGGGGTAGCCTACAATGAGCAGTTCTTC.

This chain joins TRBV7-2 and TRBJ2-7; possible D gene TRBD1, 6 bases. V dropped 5 bases and J dropped 0 bases, with 26 bases sitting between them. The CDR3 sequence is 19 residues long. The V gene's germline CDR1 is SGHTA and CDR2 FQGNSA. CDR3 region: CASSKRGGRPYVSSYEQYV. The DNA for the CDR3 is TGTGCCAGCAGCAAACGTGGGGGCAGACCCTACGTAAGCTCCTACGAGCAGTACGTC.

This chain connects TRBV29-1 to TRBJ1-1, with TRBD1 matching over 8 bases. This CDR3 is 16 amino acids long. J was trimmed by 0 bases and V by 3 bases; bases with no gene match: 9. Germline CDR1 is SQVTM and CDR2 is ANQGSEA. Here the CDR3 reads CSVDRWAGGLNTEAFF. Here the CDR3 DNA reads TGCAGCGTTGATCGCTGGGCAGGGGGCTTGAACACTGAAGCTTTCTTT.

This clone was counted between two and nine times. The genes are TRBV30 and TRBJ2-6; weak D call: TRBD1 (7 bases). Per the germline V gene, CDR1 is GTSNPN and CDR2 is SVGIG (reference sequence). Trimming pared 2 bases from V and 2 bases from J, leaving 13 bases between. This CDR3 comprises 16 residues. CDR3 in DNA: TGTGCCTGGAGTATCCCCAGGGGGGCTGGGGCCAACGTCCTGACTTTC. Encoded protein: CAWSIPRGAGANVLTF.

There are a few counts of this clone. This chain uses TRBV29-1 with TRBJ2-1; no clear D. Germline assignment: CDR1 SQVTM and CDR2 ANQGSEA. The CDR3 is 12 amino acids. Trimming pared 5 bases from V and 5 bases from J, leaving 10 bases between. In DNA, the CDR3 is TGCAGCGTTCAGTGGCCTCACAATGAGCAGTTCTTC. Its translation: CSVQWPHNEQFF.

This clone was counted a few times. The rearrangement joins TRBV28 to TRBJ2-4, with 12 bases that match TRBD2. The CDR3 consists of 16 residues. Per germline, CDR1 MDHEN and CDR2 SYDVKM. The trim removed 5 bases at V and 8 bases at J, leaving 10 bases unmatched. CDR3 DNA: TGTGCCAGCAGTCCGTCGACTAGCGGGAGTCGGTACATTCAGTACTTC. It yields the protein CASSPSTSGSRYIQYF.

There are a few counts of this clone. The chain recombines TRBV20-1 with TRBJ2-7; D is ambiguous. With 5 bases removed from V and 3 bases from J, the gap between germline ends came to 5 bases. CDR3 length equals 10 residues. Germline values: CDR1 DFQATT, CDR2 SNEGSKA (reference sequence). For the CDR3, the DNA is TGCAGTGCTTACTACTACGAGCAGTACTTC. As protein: CSAYYYEQYF.

The CDR3 protein is CASSFRGGVLSYF. CDR3 sequence (DNA): TGTGCCAGCAGCTTCCGGGGTGGGGTGTTGTCGTATTTT. V usage is TRBV11-2 and J usage is TRBJ2-3, with a tentative D call TRBD2 (5 bases). This CDR3 comprises 13 residues. Per germline, CDR1 SGHAT and CDR2 FQNNGV. Trimming shortened V by 3 bases and J by 14 bases, and 18 bases separated the two germline ends.

This clone was picked up a small number of times. The rearrangement uses TRBV29-1 and TRBJ2-7; 13 bases line up with TRBD2. Germline CDR1 SQVTM, CDR2 ANQGSEA. With 1 base clipped from V and 0 bases from J, the junction kept 9 bases outside the gene matches. The CDR3 is made up of 18 amino acids. DNA for the CDR3: TGCAGCGTTGAAGGCCTGACTAGCGGGAGGCACAGCTCCTACGAGCAGTACTTC. It specifies CSVEGLTSGRHSSYEQYF.